This T cell receptor beta chain was recorded in a study of shared clonotypes between healthy human individuals (dated by TCRdb to about 2020). Turning to the overall study: The cohort comprised a couple of women and three men aged 18 to 49 years. The study deeply sequenced blood TCR repertoires of about 5 healthy adults to estimate repertoire size and the extent of clonotype sharing between individuals. Leukapheresis yielded between about 0.94 and 10 billion PBMCs per donor. To increase sequencing depth and limit assay-specific biases, different laboratories used diverse techniques to prepare libraries and sequence TCR repertoires. For each donor, three plates each were used for CD4 naive and CD4 memory, two plates were used for CD8 naive, and one plate was used for CD8 memory. The study at large found these results: Sharing across a handful of donors was observed for about 5% of naive CD4, over 3% of naive CD8, 2% to 2.5% of memory CD4, and less than 0.45% of memory CD8 clonotypes. Larger estimated clonotype richness was generally found for naive subsets than for memory subsets. Compared with non-shared clonotypes, the clonotypes found in all four sorted-subset donors had higher generation probabilities. Pairwise subsampling led to the expectation that sequencing depth would affect the degree of clonotype sharing among donors. Incomplete sequencing was indicated by rarefaction of sorted-subset datasets, despite the large sequencing depth. Only blood was sampled, and tissue TCR repertoires likely differ from those in blood. The small number of donors limited the genetic and exposure-history diversity represented.

Points on this clone: Its antigen is not yet known. No clone much larger than this one lies a single base away; base qualities are absent.

Using the deep immunoSEQ assay, multiplex PCR amplified TCR CDR3 regions from genomic DNA. Genomic DNA extracted from each cell subset was distributed evenly over all wells of several immunoSEQ 96-well plates, and each plate served as one replicate. For sorted subsets, each replicate PCR was loaded with about 200 ng genomic DNA, equivalent to 25,000 to 30,000 T cell genomes. Purified libraries were measured with a Qubit 3.0 fluorometer, size-checked on a Bioanalyzer 2100, and measured again with the KAPA Library Quantification kit. Each immunoSEQ 96-well plate was sequenced on its own single-read 150-cycle Illumina NextSeq 550 flow cell. Per the original workflow: Because the immunoSEQ output included only junctional sequences and no quality scores, the filtering could not be the same as the filtering used for full-length reads. Sequences were annotated with PyIR, a Python wrapper for IgBLAST v1.9, using IMGT germline references to assign V/J genes and CDR3. Reads were removed for weak V/J assignments (E-value above 1e-6), missing CDR3, stop codons, out-of-frame junctions, or ambiguous translated residues. V3J clonotypes were defined as sequences sharing an identical inferred V gene, J gene, and CDR3 amino acid sequence. The percentage overlap between two repertoires was calculated by dividing the number of shared unique clonotypes by the size of the smaller repertoire. Richness of each repertoire was evaluated using RTK rarefaction, the Chao1 estimator, and Recon v2.1 estimates of unobserved clonotypes. Generation probabilities were computed with OLGA for all TCRbeta clonotypes obtained by the gDNA method from several donors. TCRdb limited this immuneACCESS table to in-frame rearrangements with V and J called. A share of clones is missing; checked studies link under half to unresolved V genes, and the rest is unexplained. That table is the source of V, J and clone size, and D and trimming were worked out from the DNA. Across this sample there are hundreds of thousands of clones, with approximately 96% seen only once. Clones ranked in the top ten supply 0.11% of the sample.

CD8 naive samples consisted of CD45RO-negative cells that were positively selected for CCR7, yielding a CD45RA+CCR7+ population without TemRA cells. Donors were healthy HIV-negative adults with no recently reported acute infections or vaccinations. Every donor was a Caucasian adult living in Nashville, Tennessee, USA. Blood was collected by leukapheresis, and PBMCs were isolated by Ficoll-Histopaque density gradient centrifugation and then cryopreserved in liquid nitrogen vapor phase. Purity and quantity of every magnetically sorted T cell population were checked by analytical flow cytometry. From each sorted fraction, genomic DNA was isolated and quantified by UV absorbance on a Nanodrop 2000c. In the germline V gene, CDR1 corresponds to SGHTA and CDR2 to FQGNSA. Relative to germline, V is missing 4 bases and J is missing 2 bases, with 4 bases of the junction outside any gene match. Reading from cysteine to phenylalanine, the CDR3 counts 16 amino acids. Only CDR3 DNA is held: 48 bases, read in frame from base 1.

This TCR was recovered from a woman between 25 and 40 years old in good health. Material: naive CD8+ T cells sorted from blood. The sample's cell subset or site label is to be understood as: CD45RA+CCR7+. The rearranged segments are TRBV7-2 and TRBJ2-1, and TRBD2 aligns with 11 junction nucleotides. The CDR3 has the sequence CASSSNSGRAYNEQFF. In nucleotides, the sequence is TGTGCCAGCAGCTCCAATAGCGGGAGGGCCTACAATGAGCAGTTCTTC.